What follows are 8 T cell receptor beta chains derived from one specimen sequenced in a study of human T cells and chemical hapten exposure. TCRdb reprocessed the RACE reads via MiXCR and lists one record per CDR3 protein. The profile covers some 38,000 distinct CDR3 sequences, with more than 9% appearing a single time and 20% to 30% taken by the ten largest. Regarding time point: patch test 3, about 24 weeks after DPC sensitization. Treatment of the sample: therapeutic diphenylcyclopropenone sensitization with weekly scalp DPC. Whole blood that had not been fractionated was the source of extracted total RNA. The sequencing used whole blood, collected in connection with sensitization to the hapten diphenylcyclopropenone (DPC). These receptors came from a man between 45 and 60 years old with alopecia areata. Some clones in this sample may be carry-over from other donors' samples.

The genes are TRBV29-1 and TRBJ1-5, with D possibly being TRBD1 (6 bases). The CDR3 sequence is 13 residues long. Trimming removed 2 bases from V and 7 bases from J, with 12 bases in between. CDR1 is SQVTM, CDR2 ANQGSEA, per germline. Written as DNA, the CDR3 is TGCAGCGTTGAAACAGGGCTAGGACAGCCCCAGCATTTT. This gives the protein CSVETGLGQPQHF.

This chain joins TRBV28 and TRBJ2-3; D may be TRBD1 (5 bases). V was clipped by 6 bases and J by 6 bases, with 10 bases between them. The CDR3 has 12 residues. In germline, CDR1 is MDHEN, CDR2 SYDVKM. The CDR3 nucleotides read TGTGCCAGCAGCCTCAGGGTGGATACGCAGTATTTT. This codes for CASSLRVDTQYF.

V is TRBV9 and J is TRBJ1-3, with D unresolved. Trimming shortened V by 4 bases and J by 7 bases, and 9 bases separated the two germline ends. Germline V gene lookup returns CDR1 SGDLS and CDR2 YYNGEE. This CDR3 comprises 12 residues. The DNA for the CDR3 is TGTGCCAGCAGCCCCCAACCGAACACCATATATTTT. Its protein is CASSPQPNTIYF.

This clonotype appeared many times. The chain is built from TRBV11-2 and TRBJ2-4; D gene uncertain. The V gene's germline CDR1 is SGHAT and CDR2 FQNNGV. The CDR3 runs to 13 residues. The ends were cut back, 2 bases at V and 9 bases at J, with 11 bases in the middle. For the CDR3, the DNA is TGTGCCAGCAGCTTACAGGAGAGGAGCATTCAGTACTTC. Translating gives CASSLQERSIQYF.

This clonotype was observed a few times. The V and J genes are TRBV7-2 and TRBJ2-1; the D gene is possibly TRBD2 (6 bases). The CDR3 is made up of 15 amino acids. CDR1 SGHTA and CDR2 FQGNSA come from the germline V gene. CDR3 sequence reads: CAGREAQKEINEQFF. The CDR3 nucleotides are TGTGCAGGAAGGGAGGCGCAAAAAGAAATAAATGAGCAGTTCTTC.

This clonotype has ten or more counts. The rearrangement links TRBV4-1 to TRBJ2-6, with D unresolved. The CDR3 runs to 15 residues. Trimming stripped 1 base from V and 0 bases from J, with 4 bases between. Germline-derived CDR1 and CDR2 are MGHRA and YSYEKL. Here the CDR3 DNA reads TGCGCCAGCAGCCAAGTTATCTCTGGGGCCAACGTCCTGACTTTC. Its translation is CASSQVISGANVLTF.

The chain has TRBV4-1 and TRBJ1-6, with no clear D. Germline V gene lookup returns CDR1 MGHRA and CDR2 YSYEKL. V dropped 2 bases and J dropped 7 bases, with 12 bases sitting between them. There are 15 residues in the CDR3. This chain's CDR3 is CASSQTLGENSPLHF. CDR3 nucleotide sequence: TGCGCCAGCAGCCAAACCCTCGGGGAAAATTCACCCCTCCACTTT.

This clonotype appeared a single time. The rearrangement joins TRBV28 to TRBJ2-7, with TRBD2 matching 14 bases. Germline CDR1 reads MDHEN; CDR2 reads SYDVKM. The CDR3 consists of 16 residues. V lost 8 bases, J lost 6 bases, and 12 bases stayed unmatched. The CDR3 is CASAEGLAGDSREQYF. In DNA form, the CDR3 reads TGTGCCAGCGCTGAGGGACTAGCGGGAGATTCGCGCGAGCAGTACTTC.